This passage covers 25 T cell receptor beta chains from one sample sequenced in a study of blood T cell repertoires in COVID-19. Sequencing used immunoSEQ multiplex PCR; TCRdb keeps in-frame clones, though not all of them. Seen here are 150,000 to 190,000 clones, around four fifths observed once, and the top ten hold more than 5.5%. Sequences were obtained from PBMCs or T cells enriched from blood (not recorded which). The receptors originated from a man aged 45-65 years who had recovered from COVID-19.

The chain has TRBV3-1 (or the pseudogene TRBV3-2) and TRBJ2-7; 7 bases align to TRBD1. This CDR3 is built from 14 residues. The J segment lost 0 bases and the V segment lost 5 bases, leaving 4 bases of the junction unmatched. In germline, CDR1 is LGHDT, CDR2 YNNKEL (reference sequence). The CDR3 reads CASSSRTGSYEQYF. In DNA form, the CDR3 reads TGTGCCAGCAGCTCGCGGACAGGCTCCTACGAGCAGTACTTC.

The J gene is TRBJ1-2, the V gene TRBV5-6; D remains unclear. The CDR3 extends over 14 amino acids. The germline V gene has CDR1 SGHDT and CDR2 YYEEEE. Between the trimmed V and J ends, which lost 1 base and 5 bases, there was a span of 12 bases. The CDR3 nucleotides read TGTGCCAGCAGCTTGAGCCTGATCCTATATGGCTACACCTTC. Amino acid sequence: CASSLSLILYGYTF.

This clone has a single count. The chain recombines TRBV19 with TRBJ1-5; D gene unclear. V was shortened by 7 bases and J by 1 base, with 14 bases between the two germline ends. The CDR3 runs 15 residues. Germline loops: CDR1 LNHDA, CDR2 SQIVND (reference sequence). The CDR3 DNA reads TGTGCCAGTACCCTTCGCCGAGGGAGCAATCAGCCCCAGCATTTT. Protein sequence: CASTLRRGSNQPQHF.

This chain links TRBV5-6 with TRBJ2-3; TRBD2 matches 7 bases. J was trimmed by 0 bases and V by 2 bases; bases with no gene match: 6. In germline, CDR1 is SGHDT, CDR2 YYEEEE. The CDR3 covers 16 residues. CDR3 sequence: CASSFRGGVSTDTQYF. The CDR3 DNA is TGTGCCAGCAGCTTTAGGGGAGGGGTTAGCACAGATACGCAGTATTTT.

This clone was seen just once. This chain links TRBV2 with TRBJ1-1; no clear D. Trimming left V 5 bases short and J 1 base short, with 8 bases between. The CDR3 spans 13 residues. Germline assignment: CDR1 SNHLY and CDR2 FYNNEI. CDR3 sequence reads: CASSINTNTEAFF. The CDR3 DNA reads TGTGCCAGCAGTATAAACACGAACACTGAAGCTTTCTTT. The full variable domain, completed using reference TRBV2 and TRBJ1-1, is EPEVTQTPSHQVTQMGQEVILRCVPISNHLYFYWYRQILGQKVEFLVSFYNNEISEKSEIFDDQFSVERPDGSNFTLKIRSTKLEDSAMYFCASSINTNTEAFFGQGTRLTVV.

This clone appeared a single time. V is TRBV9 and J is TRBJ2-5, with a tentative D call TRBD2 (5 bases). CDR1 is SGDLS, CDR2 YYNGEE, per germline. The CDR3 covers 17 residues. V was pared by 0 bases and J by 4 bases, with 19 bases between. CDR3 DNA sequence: TGTGCCAGCAGCGTAGAGGTGGAAGAGGGCTTGGGAGAGACCCAGTACTTC. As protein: CASSVEVEEGLGETQYF.

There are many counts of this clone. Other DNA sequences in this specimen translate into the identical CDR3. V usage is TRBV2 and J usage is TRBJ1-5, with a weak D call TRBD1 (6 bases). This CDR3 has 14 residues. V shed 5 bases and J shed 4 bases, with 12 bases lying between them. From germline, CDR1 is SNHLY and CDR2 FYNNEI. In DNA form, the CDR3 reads TGTGCCAGCAGTTTACGGGACAAAAATCAGCCCCAGCATTTT. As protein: CASSLRDKNQPQHF.

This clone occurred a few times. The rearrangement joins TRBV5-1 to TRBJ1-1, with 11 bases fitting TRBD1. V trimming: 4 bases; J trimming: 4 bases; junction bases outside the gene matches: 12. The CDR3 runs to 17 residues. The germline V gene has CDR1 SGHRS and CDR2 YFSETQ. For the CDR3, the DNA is TGCGCCAGCAGCCCCGGACAGGGGGCAGGGGGGAGCACTGAAGCTTTCTTT. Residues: CASSPGQGAGGSTEAFF.

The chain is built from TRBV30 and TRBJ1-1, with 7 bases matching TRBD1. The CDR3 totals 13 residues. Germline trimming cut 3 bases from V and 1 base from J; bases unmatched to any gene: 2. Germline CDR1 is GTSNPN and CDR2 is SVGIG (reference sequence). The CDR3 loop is CAWRTGPNTEAFF. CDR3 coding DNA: TGTGCCTGGAGGACAGGGCCGAACACTGAAGCTTTCTTT.

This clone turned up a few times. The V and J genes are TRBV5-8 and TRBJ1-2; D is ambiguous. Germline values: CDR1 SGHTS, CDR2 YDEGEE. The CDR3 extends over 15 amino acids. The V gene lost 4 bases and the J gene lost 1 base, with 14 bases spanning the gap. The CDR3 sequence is CASSLRAGNNYGYTF. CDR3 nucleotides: TGTGCCAGCAGCCTCCGGGCGGGAAATAACTATGGCTACACCTTC.

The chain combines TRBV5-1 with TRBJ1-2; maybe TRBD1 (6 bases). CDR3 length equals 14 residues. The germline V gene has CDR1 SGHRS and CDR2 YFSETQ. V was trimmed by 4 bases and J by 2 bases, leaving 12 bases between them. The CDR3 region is CASSPSQGNYGYTF. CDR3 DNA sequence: TGCGCCAGCAGCCCCTCGCAGGGGAACTATGGCTACACCTTC.

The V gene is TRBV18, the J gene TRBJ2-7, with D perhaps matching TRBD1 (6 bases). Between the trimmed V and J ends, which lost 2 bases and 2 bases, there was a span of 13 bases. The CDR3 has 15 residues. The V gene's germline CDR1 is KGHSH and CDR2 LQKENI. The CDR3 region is CASSPSLQGTYEQYF. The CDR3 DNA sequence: TGTGCCAGCTCACCATCGCTTCAGGGGACCTACGAGCAGTACTTC.

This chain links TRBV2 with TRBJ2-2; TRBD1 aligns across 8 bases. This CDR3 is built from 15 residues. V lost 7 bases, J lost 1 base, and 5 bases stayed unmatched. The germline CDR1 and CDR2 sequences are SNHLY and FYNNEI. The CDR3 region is CASKQTGVNTGELFF. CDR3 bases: TGTGCCAGCAAACAGACAGGGGTGAACACCGGGGAGCTGTTTTTT.

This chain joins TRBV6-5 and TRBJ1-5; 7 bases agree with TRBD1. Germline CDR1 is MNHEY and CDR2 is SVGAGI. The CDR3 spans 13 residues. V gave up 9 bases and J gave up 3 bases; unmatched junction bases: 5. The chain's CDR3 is CASQGGLNQPQHF. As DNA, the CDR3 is TGTGCCAGTCAGGGGGGACTCAATCAGCCCCAGCATTTT.

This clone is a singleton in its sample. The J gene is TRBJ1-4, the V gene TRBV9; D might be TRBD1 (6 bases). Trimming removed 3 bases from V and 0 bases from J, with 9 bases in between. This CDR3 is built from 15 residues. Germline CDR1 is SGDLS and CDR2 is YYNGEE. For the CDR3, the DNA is TGTGCCAGCAGCGCCAAGGGGGCAACTAATGAAAAACTGTTTTTT. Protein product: CASSAKGATNEKLFF.

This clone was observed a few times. The CDR3, as DNA: TGCGCCAGCCGATTATCCCTTGGACAGGGCTACGAGCAGTACTTC. Amino acids: CASRLSLGQGYEQYF. This chain uses TRBV5-1 with TRBJ2-7, with 8 bases matching TRBD1. The ends lost 7 bases at V and 3 bases at J; junction bases unmatched: 12. CDR1 is SGHRS and CDR2 is YFSETQ in the germline V gene. The CDR3 consists of 15 residues.

CDR3 loop: CASSTQVNQPQHF. In nucleotides, the CDR3 is TGTGCCAGCAGCACCCAGGTGAATCAGCCCCAGCATTTT. The chain joins TRBV7-2 to TRBJ1-5; D gene unclear. Trimming cost V 5 bases and J 4 bases, with 9 bases left between them. The CDR3 extends over 13 amino acids. Germline CDR1 and CDR2: SGHTA and FQGNSA.

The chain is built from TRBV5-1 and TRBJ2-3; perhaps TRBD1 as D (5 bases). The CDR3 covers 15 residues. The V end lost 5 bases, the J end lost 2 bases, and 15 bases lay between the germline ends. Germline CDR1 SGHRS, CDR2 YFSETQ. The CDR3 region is CASSGAGPTTDTQYF. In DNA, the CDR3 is TGCGCCAGCAGTGGGGCCGGACCCACCACAGATACGCAGTATTTT.

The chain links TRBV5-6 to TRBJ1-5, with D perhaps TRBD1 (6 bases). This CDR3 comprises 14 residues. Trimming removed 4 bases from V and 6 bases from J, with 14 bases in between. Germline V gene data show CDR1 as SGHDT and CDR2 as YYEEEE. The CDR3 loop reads CASSETGKGQPQHF. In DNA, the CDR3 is TGTGCCAGCAGCGAAACAGGGAAAGGTCAGCCCCAGCATTTT.

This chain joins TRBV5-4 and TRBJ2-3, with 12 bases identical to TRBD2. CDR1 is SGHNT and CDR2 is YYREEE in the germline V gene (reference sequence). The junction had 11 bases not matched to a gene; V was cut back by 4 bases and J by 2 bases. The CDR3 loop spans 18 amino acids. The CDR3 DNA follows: TGTGCCAGCAGCCACGGACTAGCGGGGACCTACTCCACAGATACGCAGTATTTT. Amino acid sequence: CASSHGLAGTYSTDTQYF.

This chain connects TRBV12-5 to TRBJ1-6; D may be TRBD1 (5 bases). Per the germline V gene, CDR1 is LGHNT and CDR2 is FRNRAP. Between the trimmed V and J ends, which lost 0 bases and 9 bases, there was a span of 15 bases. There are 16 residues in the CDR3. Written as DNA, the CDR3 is TGTGCTAGTGGTTTGGTAAGGGGCAGGGAGGGTTCACCCCTCCACTTT. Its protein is CASGLVRGREGSPLHF.

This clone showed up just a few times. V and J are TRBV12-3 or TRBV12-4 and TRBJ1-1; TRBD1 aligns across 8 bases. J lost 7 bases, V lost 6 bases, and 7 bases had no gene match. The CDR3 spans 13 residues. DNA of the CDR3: TGTGCCAGCAGCCCTACCGGGACAGGTGAAGCTTTCTTT. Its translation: CASSPTGTGEAFF.

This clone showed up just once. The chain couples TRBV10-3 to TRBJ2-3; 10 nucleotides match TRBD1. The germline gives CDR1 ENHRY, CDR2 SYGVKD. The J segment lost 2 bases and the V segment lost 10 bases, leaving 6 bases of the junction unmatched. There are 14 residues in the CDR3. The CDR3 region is CATRTGGNTDTQYF. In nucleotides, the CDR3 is TGTGCCACTCGGACAGGGGGAAACACAGATACGCAGTATTTT.

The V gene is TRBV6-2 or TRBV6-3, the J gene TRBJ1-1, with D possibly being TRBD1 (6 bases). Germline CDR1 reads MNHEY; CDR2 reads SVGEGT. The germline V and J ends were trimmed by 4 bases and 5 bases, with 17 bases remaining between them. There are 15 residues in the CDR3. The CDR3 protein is CASSFRPGRGTEAFF. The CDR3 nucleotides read TGTGCCAGCAGTTTTAGACCAGGGAGGGGGACTGAAGCTTTCTTT.

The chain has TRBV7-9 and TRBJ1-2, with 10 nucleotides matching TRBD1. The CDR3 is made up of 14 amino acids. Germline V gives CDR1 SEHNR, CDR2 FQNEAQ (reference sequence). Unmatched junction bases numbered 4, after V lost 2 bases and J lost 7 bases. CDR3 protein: CASSLSTGGFGYTF. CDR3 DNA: TGTGCCAGCAGCTTATCGACAGGGGGCTTTGGCTACACCTTC.